This TCR beta chain was recorded in a study of T cell repertoires in cytomegalovirus infection. Study-level information: CMV epitopes that were recently identified and HLA-C-restricted were used alongside well-studied HLA-B-restricted ones. Signatures in public TCR beta sequences pointed to both CMV infection and matching HLA type. Study-wide points: HLA-C-restricted CMV-specific TCR beta clonotypes were dominant in the ex vivo response. The study identified carriers of CMV plus the relevant HLA from cumulative public TCR beta family frequency.

TCRdb itself ran the reads through MiXCR, one entry per CDR3 protein. The sample records about 890,000 distinct CDR3 sequences, less than 35% being singletons. The germline gives CDR1 SGHTS, CDR2 YDEGEE. The V and J ends lost 4 bases and 0 bases respectively, with 8 bases between them. This CDR3 is 13 amino acids long. This clonotype was recorded many times. Its target is not known. The sequence was obtained from a human donor in good health (CMV status not recorded). Some clones in this sample may be carry-over from other donors' samples. V and J are TRBV5-8 and TRBJ2-7; maybe TRBD2 (5 bases). The sample in question was cultured CD8+ T cells from PBMCs, obtained from culture after CMV antigen stimulation. This CDR3 is CASSPTSSYEQYF. The CDR3 nucleotides are TGTGCCAGCAGCCCCACTAGCTCCTACGAGCAGTACTTC.